These 9 T cell receptor beta chains were all obtained from the same sample, sequenced in a study of technical replicates of blood from four donors. Here immunoSEQ multiplex PCR was the method, and the copy in TCRdb shows in-frame clones only, minus some. The sample contains 60,000 to 90,000 clones, less than 97% of which appear only once. Sequenced: T cells isolated from PBMCs. The receptor source for this set is a human donor in good health.

The chain employs TRBV19 and TRBJ1-4; the match to TRBD1 covers 9 bases. This CDR3 is built from 15 residues. The ends lost 1 base at V and 8 bases at J; junction bases unmatched: 5. Germline CDR1 reads LNHDA; CDR2 reads SQIVND (reference sequence). CDR3 protein: CASSIGGQGREKLFF. The CDR3 coding sequence is TGTGCCAGTAGTATAGGGGGACAGGGTCGAGAAAAACTGTTTTTT.

The chain links TRBV11-1 to TRBJ1-1; D gene uncertain. Germline lookup yields CDR1 SGHAT and CDR2 FQDESV (reference sequence). There are 13 residues in the CDR3. Trimming shortened V by 5 bases and J by 1 base, and 8 bases separated the two germline ends. CDR3 DNA sequence: TGTGCCAGCAGCCCGCGACAGAACACTGAAGCTTTCTTT. Its translation: CASSPRQNTEAFF.

The chain carries TRBV5-1 and TRBJ1-4; 9 bases are a match to TRBD1. V shed 9 bases and J 5 bases; nucleotides not matched to a gene: 5. CDR3 size: 13 residues. From germline, CDR1 is SGHRS and CDR2 YFSETQ. The CDR3: CATRGQGNEKLFF. In DNA, the CDR3 is TGCGCCACCCGTGGACAGGGGAATGAAAAACTGTTTTTT.

The chain couples TRBV19 to TRBJ2-5; TRBD1 agrees at 9 bases. The germline gives CDR1 LNHDA, CDR2 SQIVND (reference sequence). The CDR3 consists of 17 residues. The J segment lost 6 bases and the V segment lost 1 base, leaving 12 bases of the junction unmatched. The CDR3 nucleotides read TGTGCCAGTAGTATAGCTTCCGCCGGGACAGGGTTGCAGACCCAGTACTTC. It translates to CASSIASAGTGLQTQYF.

The chain has TRBV11-2 and TRBJ1-1; perhaps TRBD1 as D (5 bases). Trimming left V 8 bases short and J 11 bases short, with 15 bases between. The CDR3 contains 11 residues. Germline V CDR1 and CDR2: SGHAT, FQNNGV. This chain's CDR3 is CASRVGEEAFF. In DNA form, the CDR3 reads TGTGCCAGCCGCGTAGGGGAGGAGGCTTTCTTT.

The gene calls are TRBV10-3 and TRBJ1-2; a weak D match, TRBD1 (6 bases). The CDR3 consists of 20 residues. Trimming stripped 6 bases from V and 6 bases from J, with 35 bases between. Per the germline V gene, CDR1 is ENHRY and CDR2 is SYGVKD. This CDR3 is CAIRGRDNKMKETIDDGYTF. In DNA form, the CDR3 reads TGTGCCATCAGGGGCCGGGACAACAAGATGAAAGAGACTATTGACGATGGCTACACCTTC.

The V gene is TRBV27, the J gene TRBJ2-7; TRBD1 matches at 7 bases. CDR1 and CDR2 from the germline V gene are MNHEY and SMNVEV (reference sequence). Trimming cost V 6 bases and J 3 bases; bases outside gene matches: 8. This CDR3 is built from 14 residues. The DNA of the CDR3 is TGTGCCAGCAGAAGGGACAGCTCGCTCTACGAGCAGTACTTC. This sequence encodes CASRRDSSLYEQYF.

In this sample, this clone turned up a few times. J is TRBJ2-1 and V is TRBV5-1, with a weak D call TRBD2 (7 bases). This CDR3 has 15 amino acids. The V end lost 6 bases, the J end lost 2 bases, and 15 bases lay between the germline ends. Germline V gene data show CDR1 as SGHRS and CDR2 as YFSETQ. The CDR3 DNA sequence: TGCGCCAGCAAATTGGGGGGGGCCGCCTACAATGAGCAGTTCTTC. This gives the protein CASKLGGAAYNEQFF.

This chain uses TRBV7-8 with TRBJ1-4; D may be TRBD1 (6 bases). The CDR3 has 15 amino acids. V lost 1 base and J 7 bases, leaving 13 bases between the germline ends. CDR1 and CDR2 from the germline V gene are SGHVS and FQNEAQ. CDR3 nucleotide sequence: TGTGCCAGCAGCTTAGGAGGGGGTGCTGGTGAAAAACTGTTTTTT. Translated, it gives CASSLGGGAGEKLFF.